This TCR beta chain was profiled in a study of T cell responses to AZD1222 COVID-19 vaccine. Findings and caveats of the study: The study found vaccine-associated CD4 TCRs spanning spike, dominant at 160-218 and 743-854.

The data were produced by immunoSEQ multiplex PCR, yet TCRdb's version contains in-frame clones alone and is incomplete. The table includes about 130,000 clones, approximately 84% detected once. This clone turned up a few times. Its target is unknown. Germline lookup yields CDR1 MNHEY and CDR2 SVGAGI. With V trimmed by 2 bases and J by 5 bases, 1 base remained unmatched. CDR3 length: 13 residues. The clonotype was recovered from an adult in good health. Sequences were derived from peripheral blood, sampled on day 0 of AZD1222 vaccination. V is TRBV6-5 and J is TRBJ2-5, with TRBD2 matching over 8 bases. The CDR3 nucleotides read TGTGCCAGCAGTTACGGCGGGGGGGAGACCCAGTACTTC. Translating gives CASSYGGGETQYF.